Below, one T cell receptor beta chain is given with its context. Its antigen is as yet unknown. This specimen comes from a study of siplizumab effects on memory and regulatory T cells. Regarding the study as a whole: Alloreactive clones mapping to unstimulated subsets formed only a minor fraction. A major contribution to the alloresponse seemed to be made by naive T cells, which seemed more diverse than memory cells.

This CDR3 contains 16 residues. The J segment lost 4 bases and the V segment lost 1 base, leaving 6 bases of the junction unmatched. Per germline, CDR1 SGHDT and CDR2 YYEEEE. The data were produced by immunoSEQ multiplex PCR, yet TCRdb's version contains in-frame clones alone and is incomplete. The data hold about 75,000 clones, with 93% observed a single time. V is TRBV5-6 and J is TRBJ2-2; 8 nucleotides line up with TRBD1. Sequenced: CD8+ T cells sorted from blood. This sequence originates from a human donor in good health. The CDR3 loop reads CASSLRIRGRTGELFF. As DNA, the CDR3 is TGTGCCAGCAGCTTGCGGATCAGGGGGCGCACCGGGGAGCTGTTTTTT.